One and the same sample provided the 22 T cell receptor beta chains below, sequenced in a study of prognosis after radiotherapy for stage I lung cancer (dated by TCRdb to the early 2020s). The sequencing machine was an Illumina HiSeq 3000. Two rounds of multiplex PCR were performed to amplify the TCR beta CDR3 region from genomic DNA. In the first round of PCR, primers specific to each TRBV and TRBJ gene were used, and the primer sequences are filed in Chinese patent CN105087789A. Starting from the raw public reads, TCRdb applied fastp trimming at Q25, assembled clones with MiXCR and retained in-frame beta chains. Identical CDR3 proteins give one entry, which carries the most common genes and DNA. The sample records roughly 23,000 distinct CDR3 sequences, 43% of which are singletons. Together, the top ten hold 30% to 40% of the sample. Sequenced here: PBMCs, sampled before or after stereotactic body radiation therapy (not recorded which). The receptors stem from a donor aged 50 or older with non-small cell lung cancer.

The V call is TRBV27, the J call TRBJ1-5; D gene ambiguous. CDR1 and CDR2 (germline): MNHEY, SMNVEV (reference sequence). The CDR3 spans 12 residues. Trimming took off 6 bases at V and 9 bases at J, with 12 bases between the two ends. CDR3 loop: CASRPTEGPQHF. Written as DNA, the CDR3 is TGTGCCAGCAGACCTACTGAAGGGCCCCAGCATTTT.

Notes on this clonotype: A much larger clone differs by one base, so this may be a read error. The CDR3 end shows no conserved phenylalanine or tryptophan, and so a read error is likely. The chain is built from TRBV19 and TRBJ2-6; D ambiguous. The germline V gene has CDR1 LNHDA and CDR2 SQIVND (reference sequence). V lost 2 bases, J lost 4 bases, and 3 bases lay in between. The CDR3 has 13 amino acids. CDR3 residues: CASSILGANVLTS. The CDR3 nucleotides read TGTGCCAGTAGTATACTCGGGGCCAACGTCCTGACTTCC.

Of note for this clonotype: A much larger clone sits a single nucleotide away, making a read error possible. The conserved final phenylalanine or tryptophan is absent from the CDR3, which likely points to a read error. The rearrangement joins TRBV20-1 to TRBJ1-2; D remains ambiguous. CDR1 DFQATT and CDR2 SNEGSKA come from the germline V gene (reference sequence). V dropped 6 bases and J dropped 6 bases, with 14 bases sitting between them. The length of the CDR3 is 12 residues. DNA for the CDR3: TGCAGTGCCTCGTCCGCCGGGGATGGCTACACCCTC. The encoded protein is CSASSAGDGYTL.

The rearrangement links TRBV28 to TRBJ1-2; D is unclear. This CDR3 is built from 15 residues. The V gene lost 5 bases and the J gene lost 0 bases, with 13 bases spanning the gap. Germline CDR1 reads MDHEN; CDR2 reads SYDVKM. In DNA, the CDR3 is TGTGCCAGCAGTATCTGCAAGTCTACTAACTATGGCTACACCTTC. It yields the protein CASSICKSTNYGYTF.

This clonotype was seen repeatedly, ten times or more. The V call is TRBV20-1, the J call TRBJ1-2, with D possibly being TRBD1 (6 bases). Germline V gene data show CDR1 as DFQATT and CDR2 as SNEGSKA (reference sequence). The V end lost 6 bases, the J end lost 5 bases, and 10 bases lay between the germline ends. The length of the CDR3 is 11 residues. The CDR3 protein is CSAERGYGYTF. In DNA, the CDR3 is TGCAGTGCCGAAAGGGGGTATGGCTACACCTTC.

By proportion, this clonotype is medium-sized. The rearrangement links TRBV6-2 or TRBV6-3 to TRBJ1-3; D call uncertain. V was trimmed by 4 bases and J by 0 bases, leaving 13 bases between them. This CDR3 contains 16 residues. CDR1 and CDR2 from the germline V gene are MNHEY and SVGEGT. This CDR3 reads CASSSSPGFSGNTIYF. The DNA for the CDR3 is TGTGCCAGCAGTTCTAGTCCAGGTTTCTCTGGAAACACCATATATTTT.

By share, this clonotype counts as medium-sized (0.01 to 0.1%). The V call is TRBV12-3 or TRBV12-4, the J call TRBJ2-2; D perhaps matches TRBD1 (5 bases). The V end lost 1 base, the J end lost 1 base, and 7 bases lay between the germline ends. The CDR3 runs to 15 residues. CDR3 nucleotide sequence: TGTGCCAGCAGTTTAGTTACAGGGAACACCGGGGAGCTGTTTTTT. Translating gives CASSLVTGNTGELFF.

CDR3 DNA sequence: TGTGCCTGGAGATATACGGCGAATGAAAAACTGTTTTTT. Translating gives CAWRYTANEKLFF. This chain joins TRBV30 and TRBJ1-4, with D unresolved. Germline CDR1 is GTSNPN and CDR2 is SVGIG (reference sequence). The CDR3 runs 13 residues. V shed 3 bases and J shed 5 bases, with 10 bases lying between them.

The J gene is TRBJ1-1, the V gene TRBV19; D perhaps matches TRBD1 (5 bases). From germline, CDR1 is LNHDA and CDR2 SQIVND (reference sequence). This CDR3 is 14 amino acids long. V gave up 6 bases and J gave up 2 bases, with 13 bases separating them. The CDR3 is CASRPPDSNTEAFF. CDR3 DNA: TGTGCCAGTAGACCCCCTGACAGTAACACTGAAGCTTTCTTT.

The V and J genes are TRBV19 and TRBJ1-1; D unclear. V dropped 0 bases and J dropped 6 bases, with 5 bases sitting between them. Germline-derived CDR1 and CDR2 are LNHDA and SQIVND (reference sequence). The CDR3 has 12 amino acids. The CDR3 here is CASSIDLAEAFF. The CDR3 DNA follows: TGTGCCAGTAGTATAGATCTAGCTGAAGCTTTCTTT.

Details on this clonotype: One end of the junction does not line up with germline, which may come from a read error. This sequence joins TRBV14 and TRBJ1-4; D remains unclear. The CDR3 spans 13 residues. Per the germline V gene, CDR1 is SGHDN and CDR2 is FVKESK. CDR3 loop: CAISQARVGKLFF. DNA for the CDR3: TGTGCCATCAGCCAAGCAAGGGTGGGGAAACTGTTTTTT.

The table lists this clonotype with a few counts. This chain links TRBV6-2 or TRBV6-3 with TRBJ2-1; weak D call: TRBD1 (6 bases). Trimming cost V 6 bases and J 5 bases, with 8 bases left between them. Germline V gives CDR1 MNHEY, CDR2 SVGEGT. CDR3 size: 12 residues. In DNA, the CDR3 is TGTGCCAGCAGCTACAGGGACAATGAGCAGTTCTTC. Protein product: CASSYRDNEQFF.

About this clonotype itself: A far more abundant clone sits one base away, making this likely a read error. The V and J genes are TRBV6-8 and TRBJ1-2; the D is unclear. The CDR3 is 14 residues long. Germline assignment: CDR1 MNHGY and CDR2 SAAAGT. The CDR3 protein is CSSSFDYTSYGYTF. Here the CDR3 DNA reads TGTTCCAGCAGTTTCGATTATACGAGTTATGGCTACACCTTC.

There are many counts of this clonotype. The rearrangement links TRBV3-1 to TRBJ2-7; 13 bases map to TRBD2. Germline trimming cut 0 bases from V and 3 bases from J; bases unmatched to any gene: 2. Germline values: CDR1 LGHDT, CDR2 YNNKEL (reference sequence). The CDR3 is made up of 16 amino acids. The CDR3 sequence is CASSQEGTSGNYEQYF. CDR3 nucleotides: TGTGCCAGCAGCCAAGAGGGGACTAGCGGGAACTACGAGCAGTACTTC.

This clonotype came up many times. The chain combines TRBV10-3 with TRBJ2-6; D uncertain. The germline V gene has CDR1 ENHRY and CDR2 SYGVKD. V gave up 6 bases and J gave up 4 bases, with 7 bases separating them. This CDR3 spans 13 amino acids. Here the CDR3 DNA reads TGTGCCATCAGATCCTACGGGGCCAACGTCCTGACTTTC. Encoded protein: CAIRSYGANVLTF.

The table lists this clonotype with a few counts. The chain has TRBV12-3 or TRBV12-4 and TRBJ2-2, with D unresolved. The V gene lost 1 base and the J gene lost 2 bases, with 8 bases spanning the gap. CDR3 length: 15 amino acids. CDR3 loop: CASSLGASNTGELFF. Here the CDR3 DNA reads TGTGCCAGCAGTTTAGGGGCATCAAACACCGGGGAGCTGTTTTTT.

The sample holds many counts of this clonotype. The J gene is TRBJ2-3, the V gene TRBV11-2; TRBD1 matches 10 bases. This CDR3 is built from 17 residues. Germline V CDR1 and CDR2: SGHAT, FQNNGV. Trimming removed 2 bases from V and 5 bases from J; junction bases left unmatched: 10. The CDR3 loop reads CASSLKPGQGWGDTQYF. As DNA, the CDR3 is TGTGCCAGCAGCTTAAAACCGGGACAGGGGTGGGGAGATACGCAGTATTTT. Together with reference TRBV11-2 and TRBJ2-3, the CDR3 gives the full variable domain: EAGVAQSPRYKIIEKRQSVAFWCNPISGHATLYWYQQILGQGPKLLIQFQNNGVVDDSQLPKDRFSAERLKGVDSTLKIQPAKLEDSAVYLCASSLKPGQGWGDTQYFGPGTRLTVL.

This clonotype came up many times. This chain connects TRBV24-1 to TRBJ1-1; D unresolved. The CDR3 contains 18 residues. V was clipped by 0 bases and J by 0 bases, with 16 bases between them. Germline values: CDR1 KGHDR, CDR2 SFDVKD. The CDR3: CATSDLRYRERMNTEAFF. The CDR3 DNA follows: TGTGCCACCAGTGATTTGAGGTACAGAGAGAGAATGAACACTGAAGCTTTCTTT.

The chain combines TRBV20-1 with TRBJ1-2; no clear D gene. CDR1 and CDR2 from the germline V gene are DFQATT and SNEGSKA (reference sequence). The CDR3 sequence is 12 residues long. V was shortened by 3 bases and J by 8 bases, with 13 bases between the two germline ends. This CDR3 reads CSASLSYRGYTF. In DNA form, the CDR3 reads TGCAGTGCTAGCCTCTCTTATCGCGGCTACACCTTC.

About this clonotype itself: A much larger clone is a single base away; this may be a read error. Likely a read error: the CDR3 ends without its conserved phenylalanine or tryptophan. The chain employs TRBV5-5 and TRBJ2-7; D may be TRBD2 (5 bases). Germline V gene data show CDR1 as SGHKS and CDR2 as YYEKEE (reference sequence). The CDR3 extends over 13 amino acids. With 2 bases removed from V and 3 bases from J, the gap between germline ends came to 9 bases. The CDR3 DNA is TGTGCCAGCAGCTTAGAACTAGTCTACGAGCAGTACTTA. Protein sequence: CASSLELVYEQYL.

With respect to this clonotype: Compared with germline, one end of the junction differs, possibly owing to a read error. The V and J genes are TRBV28 and TRBJ1-5, with no clear D. CDR3 length: 12 residues. Germline V gives CDR1 MDHEN, CDR2 SYDVKM. The CDR3: CANSFENQPQHF. CDR3 DNA sequence: TGCGCCAACAGTTTTGAAAATCAGCCCCAGCATTTT. The full variable domain, with the rest looked up from reference TRBV28 and TRBJ1-5, is DVKVTQSSRYLVKRTGEKVFLECVQDMDHENMFWYRQDPGLGLRLIYFSYDVKMKEKGDIPEGYSVSREKKERFSLILESASTNQTSMYLCANSFENQPQHFGDGTRLSIL.

This clonotype has a count of ten or more. This sequence may be a read error, since a much larger clone differs from it by one base. The chain uses TRBV10-2 and TRBJ1-2; 7 bases are a match to TRBD1. The CDR3 is 12 amino acids. CDR1 is WSHSY, CDR2 SAAADI, per germline. V lost 5 bases and J lost 6; bases outside the gene matches: 3. As DNA, the CDR3 is TGCGCCAGCAGTCGGGACAGCCATGGCTACACCTTC. Translated: CASSRDSHGYTF.